This entry describes one T cell receptor (beta chain). Its specificity is not known. This CDR3 region has 18 residues. With 2 bases clipped from V and 2 bases from J, the junction kept 5 bases outside the gene matches. Germline V gene data show CDR1 as SGHAT and CDR2 as FQDESV (reference sequence). Deep-level settings were used for running the assay. The authors split each subset's genomic DNA evenly across several immunoSEQ plates. Clones were sequenced by immunoSEQ multiplex PCR, and TCRdb holds only the in-frame ones, with some missing. The sample lists about 2.3 million clones; over 90% were seen once. The sample is drawn from a study of shared clonotypes between healthy human individuals. Study-level results: Having only a few donors restricted how much genetic and exposure-history diversity was captured.

This sequence originates from a man younger than 30 in good health. Some clones in this sample may be carry-over from other donors' samples. The V and J genes are TRBV11-1 and TRBJ2-1, with TRBD2 matching over 14 bases. Sequencing was carried out using naive CD4+ T cells from PBMCs. Subset defined: CD45RA+ positively selected. The CDR3, as DNA: TGTGCCAGCAGCTTAAGACTAGCGGGAGGGTTCACCTACAATGAGCAGTTCTTC. Amino acid sequence: CASSLRLAGGFTYNEQFF.